A single sample is the source of the 24 T cell receptor beta chains below, sequenced in a study of OX40 agonist ivuxolimab in advanced cancers. TCRdb's copy holds only in-frame clones and misses some; the assay was immunoSEQ multiplex PCR. The sample has tens of thousands of clones, around 80% seen once; the top ten hold approximately 1.7%. Here the sequenced sample was CD4+ or CD8+ T cells sorted from blood, taken in a trial of the OX40 agonist ivuxolimab. All receptors come from an adult with an advanced solid tumor such as melanoma, head and neck, liver or kidney cancer.

This clone was seen just once. This chain uses TRBV9 with TRBJ1-2; possible D gene TRBD1, 5 bases. CDR1 is SGDLS and CDR2 is YYNGEE in the germline V gene. Trimming removed 4 bases at V and 6 bases at J, with 16 bases between. The CDR3 runs to 14 residues. CDR3 nucleotide sequence: TGTGCCAGCAGCCCCCAGGCGGGGCCCAATGGCTACACCTTC. It codes for CASSPQAGPNGYTF.

This clone showed up just once. V gene TRBV11-3 combines with J gene TRBJ2-5; 14 bases agree with TRBD2. Germline CDR1 reads SGHNT; CDR2 reads YENEEA. V lost 4 bases to trimming and J lost 4 bases; unmatched junction nucleotides: 8. This CDR3 is 17 amino acids long. The DNA of the CDR3 is TGTGCCAGCAGCTCCGGACTAGCGGGGGGTTTCGGAGAGACCCAGTACTTC. As protein: CASSSGLAGGFGETQYF.

The chain uses TRBV4-1 and TRBJ2-7, with D perhaps matching TRBD1 (6 bases). There are 17 residues in the CDR3. Between the trimmed V and J ends, which lost 1 base and 3 bases, there was a span of 19 bases. CDR1 is MGHRA, CDR2 YSYEKL, per germline. In DNA form, the CDR3 reads TGCGCCAGCAGCCAAGCGGAGGCCGCAGGGGTGGGCTACGAGCAGTACTTC. Translated, it gives CASSQAEAAGVGYEQYF.

J is TRBJ1-6 and V is TRBV4-3; no reliable D call. The CDR3 spans 15 residues. Germline CDR1 reads LGHNA; CDR2 reads YSLEER. The V end was cut by 0 bases, the J end by 5 bases, with 8 bases between. This CDR3 reads CASSQEGRNNSPLHF. The CDR3 nucleotides read TGCGCCAGCAGCCAAGAAGGCAGAAATAATTCACCCCTCCACTTT.

The chain has TRBV29-1 and TRBJ2-2, with 8 bases identical to TRBD1. The CDR3 consists of 15 residues. V shed 6 bases and J 5 bases; nucleotides not matched to a gene: 11. From germline, CDR1 is SQVTM and CDR2 ANQGSEA. The DNA for the CDR3 is TGCAGCGTACGCACCGGGACAGGAATGACCGGGGAGCTGTTTTTT. It yields the protein CSVRTGTGMTGELFF.

This clone was detected a few times. The chain employs TRBV5-6 and TRBJ1-1; tentatively, D is TRBD1 (5 bases). Between the trimmed V and J ends, which lost 1 base and 7 bases, there was a span of 11 bases. Germline V gene sequence: CDR1 SGHDT, CDR2 YYEEEE. This CDR3 region has 13 residues. The CDR3 DNA sequence: TGTGCCAGCAGCTTGATCGACAGTTATGAAGCTTTCTTT. Its protein is CASSLIDSYEAFF.

The J gene is TRBJ2-2, the V gene TRBV5-5; TRBD2 might be the D (5 bases). Germline lookup yields CDR1 SGHKS and CDR2 YYEKEE (reference sequence). Trimming shortened V by 2 bases and J by 2 bases, and 13 bases separated the two germline ends. There are 16 residues in the CDR3. For the CDR3, the DNA is TGTGCCAGCAGCTTCTCCGCGGGTAGTAACACCGGGGAGCTGTTTTTT. It is translated as CASSFSAGSNTGELFF.

The CDR3 DNA follows: TGTGCCAGCAGCCAAGTCGGCCCCACAAACAATGAGCAGTTCTTC. It translates to CASSQVGPTNNEQFF. This rearrangement joins TRBV4-2 to TRBJ2-1; D gene unclear. Trimming stripped 1 base from V and 5 bases from J, with 12 bases between. Germline loops: CDR1 LGHNA, CDR2 YNFKEQ. The CDR3 covers 15 residues.

The chain couples TRBV6-6 to TRBJ2-7; the D is unclear. Trimming cost V 3 bases and J 1 base, with 7 bases left between them. Germline loops: CDR1 MNHNY, CDR2 SVGAGI (reference sequence). The length of the CDR3 is 13 residues. The CDR3 nucleotides are TGTGCCAGCAGTTATGGGCAGTCCTACGAGCAGTACTTC. Translation gives CASSYGQSYEQYF.

In this sample, this clone turned up once. J is TRBJ1-2 and V is TRBV5-6, with 7 bases fitting TRBD1. Germline CDR1 reads SGHDT; CDR2 reads YYEEEE. The CDR3 length is 13 residues. The trim removed 4 bases at V and 4 bases at J, leaving 4 bases unmatched. The CDR3 sequence is CASSPDRSYGYTF. CDR3 nucleotides: TGTGCCAGCAGCCCGGACAGGAGCTATGGCTACACCTTC.

The CDR3 DNA follows: TGTGCCAGCAGCTTTCGCTGGGGTGGCGGCGAGCAGTACTTC. Amino acid sequence: CASSFRWGGGEQYF. The V gene is TRBV7-2, the J gene TRBJ2-7; no reliable D call. The CDR3 length is 14 residues. Trimming removed 3 bases at V and 6 bases at J, with 15 bases between. Germline loops: CDR1 SGHTA, CDR2 FQGNSA.

The chain combines TRBV29-1 with TRBJ2-2; tentative D call: TRBD1 (6 bases). CDR1 and CDR2 from the germline V gene are SQVTM and ANQGSEA. Trimming shortened V by 7 bases and J by 5 bases, and 14 bases separated the two germline ends. The CDR3 consists of 13 residues. CDR3 amino acids: CSGQHRVTGELFF. CDR3 sequence (DNA): TGCAGCGGACAACACAGGGTTACCGGGGAGCTGTTTTTT.

The chain has TRBV30 and TRBJ1-2; D is perhaps TRBD1 (6 bases). The CDR3 runs 15 residues. The V end was cut by 3 bases, the J end by 0 bases, with 14 bases between. Germline-derived CDR1 and CDR2 are GTSNPN and SVGIG (reference sequence). CDR3 residues: CAWSYQGTPNYGYTF. The CDR3 DNA follows: TGTGCCTGGAGCTATCAGGGGACACCTAACTATGGCTACACCTTC.

The J gene is TRBJ1-1, the V gene TRBV28; the D gene is possibly TRBD1 (6 bases). Germline V CDR1 and CDR2: MDHEN, SYDVKM. The V and J ends lost 3 bases and 4 bases respectively, with 15 bases between them. CDR3 size: 15 residues. The chain's CDR3 is CASSFWDTFGTEAFF. The CDR3 DNA sequence: TGTGCCAGCAGTTTTTGGGACACCTTTGGCACTGAAGCTTTCTTT.

CDR3 protein: CASSLSGQNNSPLHF. The CDR3 nucleotides read TGTGCCAGCAGCTTATCCGGACAAAACAATTCACCCCTCCACTTT. The chain combines TRBV11-2 with TRBJ1-6, with D possibly being TRBD1 (5 bases). Germline V lookup: CDR1 SGHAT, CDR2 FQNNGV. V lost 2 bases and J lost 7, with 12 bases in between. The CDR3 sequence is 15 residues long.

The chain uses TRBV7-9 and TRBJ2-1; TRBD2 matches at 8 bases. With 5 bases clipped from V and 5 bases from J, the junction kept 8 bases outside the gene matches. Germline V lookup: CDR1 SEHNR, CDR2 FQNEAQ (reference sequence). There are 15 residues in the CDR3. Here the CDR3 DNA reads TGTGCCAGCAGCCCACGGGGGGGCCGCAACAATGAGCAGTTCTTC. Translation gives CASSPRGGRNNEQFF.

The V gene is TRBV28, the J gene TRBJ2-3, with D possibly TRBD2 on 7 matching bases. The CDR3 length is 18 residues. V lost 4 bases to trimming and J lost 4 bases, with 24 bases between them. CDR1 and CDR2 from the germline V gene are MDHEN and SYDVKM. CDR3 region: CASSYQDGGGGGPDTQYF. The CDR3 bases are TGTGCCAGCAGTTATCAGGACGGCGGCGGCGGGGGCCCAGATACGCAGTATTTT. The full variable domain, its missing parts supplied by reference TRBV28 and TRBJ2-3, is DVKVTQSSRYLVKRTGEKVFLECVQDMDHENMFWYRQDPGLGLRLIYFSYDVKMKEKGDIPEGYSVSREKKERFSLILESASTNQTSMYLCASSYQDGGGGGPDTQYFGPGTRLTVL.

This clone was observed a handful of times. The rearrangement joins TRBV18 to TRBJ2-6; TRBD1 might be the D (6 bases). Germline assignment: CDR1 KGHSH and CDR2 LQKENI. V lost 5 bases and J 4 bases, leaving 12 bases between the germline ends. This CDR3 is 15 amino acids long. The CDR3 spells CASSSTGSGANVLTF. CDR3 DNA sequence: TGTGCCAGCTCATCTACAGGGTCCGGGGCCAACGTCCTGACTTTC.

The CDR3 region is CATSRDLVRLDYGYTF. For the CDR3, the DNA is TGTGCCACCAGCAGAGATTTGGTCAGACTTGACTATGGCTACACCTTC. The V and J genes are TRBV15 and TRBJ1-2; D uncertain. V was shortened by 0 bases and J by 3 bases, with 14 bases between the two germline ends. Germline CDR1 is LNHNV and CDR2 is YYDKDF (reference sequence). The CDR3 length is 16 residues.

The J gene is TRBJ2-2, the V gene TRBV28; the D is unclear. The germline V gene encodes CDR1 MDHEN and CDR2 SYDVKM. Trimming cost V 6 bases and J 7 bases, with 15 bases left between them. CDR3 length: 14 amino acids. CDR3 coding DNA: TGTGCCAGCAGCAGGACCCAGAATAGCGGGGAGCTGTTTTTT. Amino acid sequence: CASSRTQNSGELFF.

This chain joins TRBV5-1 and TRBJ2-5; 13 positions agree with TRBD2. This CDR3 spans 15 amino acids. Germline V CDR1 and CDR2: SGHRS, YFSETQ. V shed 6 bases and J 2 bases; nucleotides not matched to a gene: 4. CDR3 residues: CASTELAGGQETQYF. CDR3 sequence (DNA): TGCGCCAGCACGGAACTAGCGGGGGGGCAAGAGACCCAGTACTTC.

The V and J genes are TRBV5-4 and TRBJ1-2, with TRBD1 as a possible D gene (6 bases). The CDR3 has 17 residues. V was shortened by 4 bases and J by 5 bases, with 24 bases between the two germline ends. CDR1 is SGHNT and CDR2 is YYREEE in the germline V gene (reference sequence). The CDR3 region is CASSQDLEGGRSYGYTF. The CDR3 DNA reads TGTGCCAGCAGCCAAGATCTTGAGGGGGGAAGGAGTTATGGCTACACCTTC.

The chain links TRBV6-1 to TRBJ2-3; 8 bases match TRBD1. V trimming: 4 bases; J trimming: 3 bases; junction bases outside the gene matches: 6. This CDR3 has 15 amino acids. Germline V gene data show CDR1 as MNHNS and CDR2 as SASEGT. CDR3 region: CASSALDRETDTQYF. Here the CDR3 DNA reads TGTGCCAGCAGTGCACTGGACAGGGAAACAGATACGCAGTATTTT.

This chain connects TRBV9 to TRBJ2-1, with D perhaps assigned TRBD1 or TRBD2 (5 bases each). Germline V gene lookup returns CDR1 SGDLS and CDR2 YYNGEE. V was cut by 0 bases and J by 6 bases, with 13 bases left in between. The CDR3 totals 15 residues. The CDR3 DNA reads as TGTGCCAGCAGCGTAGGGGACGCCCTGGGCAATGAGCAGTTCTTC. Encoded protein: CASSVGDALGNEQFF.